One and the same sample provided the 8 T cell receptor beta chains below, sequenced in a study of cytomegalovirus exposure and HLA in healthy donors. The study ran its PCR with 60 Vbeta and 13 Jbeta primers. Sequencing was performed with immunoSEQ multiplex PCR; in TCRdb, only in-frame clones are kept and a portion is missing. The sample consists of about 150,000 clones, about four fifths of them appearing once. What was sequenced was PBMCs. The receptors here all came from a young man in good health and CMV-seronegative.

The chain uses TRBV7-8 and TRBJ2-2, with 8 positions matching TRBD1. CDR3 length: 16 residues. Germline CDR1 is SGHVS and CDR2 is FQNEAQ. V gave up 5 bases and J gave up 6 bases; unmatched junction bases: 11. Here the CDR3 reads CASSPTSMTGAGELFF. The CDR3 coding sequence is TGTGCCAGCAGCCCAACGAGCATGACAGGGGCCGGGGAGCTGTTTTTT.

This rearrangement joins TRBV7-8 to TRBJ1-1, with TRBD1 matching over 9 bases. The V gene's germline CDR1 is SGHVS and CDR2 FQNEAQ. Trimming at V came to 6 bases and at J to 5 bases, leaving 13 bases not matched to a gene. The CDR3 loop spans 16 amino acids. The DNA of the CDR3 is TGTGCCAGCAGTCCAGGGACAGGGCGACCGGGGACTGAAGCTTTCTTT. It encodes CASSPGTGRPGTEAFF. The full variable domain, completed using reference TRBV7-8 and TRBJ1-1, is GAGVSQSPRYKVAKRGQDVALRCDPISGHVSLFWYQQALGQGPEFLTYFQNEAQLDKSGLPSDRFFAERPEGSVSTLKIQRTQQEDSAVYLCASSPGTGRPGTEAFFGQGTRLTVV.

The genes are TRBV6-6 and TRBJ1-4; D remains unclear. The V end lost 6 bases, the J end lost 7 bases, and 15 bases lay between the germline ends. The CDR3 is made up of 14 amino acids. Germline lookup yields CDR1 MNHNY and CDR2 SVGAGI (reference sequence). The CDR3 DNA reads as TGTGCCAGCAGCCAAAGGAGGAGTTCTGAAAAACTGTTTTTT. Amino acid sequence: CASSQRRSSEKLFF.

The V call is TRBV27, the J call TRBJ2-3; weak D call: TRBD1 (6 bases). V lost 3 bases and J 4 bases, leaving 11 bases between the germline ends. Looked up from germline, CDR1 is MNHEY and CDR2 is SMNVEV (reference sequence). The CDR3 runs to 14 residues. CDR3 residues: CASSFLGAADTQYF. CDR3 coding DNA: TGTGCCAGCAGTTTCTTGGGGGCCGCAGATACGCAGTATTTT.

The chain's CDR3 is CAWSPPQGVYQETQYF. In DNA form, the CDR3 reads TGTGCCTGGAGCCCTCCACAGGGGGTCTACCAAGAGACCCAGTACTTC. The chain is built from TRBV30 and TRBJ2-5; TRBD1 matches at 8 bases. Germline values: CDR1 GTSNPN, CDR2 SVGIG (reference sequence). The length of the CDR3 is 16 residues. The ends lost 3 bases at V and 0 bases at J; junction bases unmatched: 9.

The chain couples TRBV5-1 to TRBJ2-1, with TRBD1 matching over 8 bases. Germline V gives CDR1 SGHRS, CDR2 YFSETQ. This CDR3 is 17 amino acids long. The junction had 15 bases not matched to a gene; V was cut back by 4 bases and J by 6 bases. The CDR3 DNA is TGCGCCAGCAGCCTGATAGCCTGGGACAGGCTTGGCAATGAGCAGTTCTTC. As protein: CASSLIAWDRLGNEQFF. Looking up the rest from reference TRBV5-1 and TRBJ2-1 gives the full variable domain: KAGVTQTPRYLIKTRGQQVTLSCSPISGHRSVSWYQQTPGQGLQFLFEYFSETQRNKGNFPGRFSGRQFSNSRSEMNVSTLELGDSALYLCASSLIAWDRLGNEQFFGPGTRLTVL.

This sequence joins TRBV6-6 and TRBJ1-2, with D hard to call. The CDR3 loop spans 16 amino acids. From germline, CDR1 is MNHNY and CDR2 SVGAGI (reference sequence). The ends were cut back, 6 bases at V and 6 bases at J, with 23 bases in the middle. For the CDR3, the DNA is TGTGCCAGCAGCCTAAGGCGCGGGGTGAAAGATGATGGCTACACCTTC. This encodes CASSLRRGVKDDGYTF.

DNA for the CDR3: TGTGCCTGGAGTTTGCAGAGGGGGTCACCCCTCCACTTT. Protein: CAWSLQRGSPLHF. This chain connects TRBV30 to TRBJ1-6; D possibly corresponds to TRBD1 (6 bases). Germline lookup yields CDR1 GTSNPN and CDR2 SVGIG (reference sequence). Trimming shortened V by 2 bases and J by 10 bases, and 12 bases separated the two germline ends. The CDR3 runs 13 residues.